This T cell receptor beta chain was identified during a study of T cell responses to AZD1222 COVID-19 vaccine (dated by TCRdb to 2020 to 2023). Broadly, across the study: AZD1222 recipients with second doses at about 4 weeks or about 12 weeks were pooled, because spike-specific TCR depth and breadth did not differ between schedules. TCR sequencing covered approximately 230 trial participants: 200 to 210 given two doses of AZD1222 and 26 given two doses of MenACWY control vaccine. Trial participants were enrolled into age subgroups of 18-55, 56-69 and 70-plus years, which contained around 140, 26 and 57 TCR-sequenced participants, respectively. Overall study results and their limits: Only five or six AZD1222 recipients were SARS-CoV-2 seropositive at baseline, limiting conclusions about previously exposed vaccinees. Participants were mostly white British and included more females than males, and it was suggested by the authors that clonal diversity may have been underestimated. Because no day 14 peak-response samples were available, repertoires were characterized only after the peak T cell response. Nearly half of unique spike-specific TCRs reportedly recognized epitopes outside regions mutated in the B.1.351 and B.1.1.7 variants. Spike-specific TCR breadth and depth rose significantly after two AZD1222 doses compared with day 0 and with MenACWY recipients. The 56-69-year group was small, and its depth increase did not reach significance, likely because of low power. CD4 TCRs associated with the vaccine covered the entire spike protein, and the dominant responses were in regions 160-218 and 743-854.

Relative to germline, V is 3 bases shorter and J is 9 bases shorter, with 8 bases between their ends. From the germline V gene, CDR1 is MNHNS and CDR2 is SASEGT. The CDR3 starts with the cysteine, ends with the phenylalanine, and has 11 residues. Only CDR3 DNA is held: 33 bases, read in frame from base 1. The sample holds one count of this clone. No cognate antigen has been identified for it. No clone much larger than this one lies a single base away; base qualities are absent. The time point label corresponds to: baseline before first vaccination. Vaccinee samples were obtained from the UK trials COV001 and COV002, which included a single-blind randomized controlled phase 2/3 trial of AZD1222 (ChAdOx1 nCoV-19) in healthy adults. For TCRbeta chain sequencing, PBMC samples were collected from trial participants at day 0 and at day 28 after the second dose. The CDR3 regions of human TCRbeta chains were subjected to immunosequencing. In the paper's pipeline: Repertoire TCRs were checked for matches against a reference library of SARS-CoV-2-specific TCRs that had been generated using the MIRA antigen-specificity platform. Breadth was defined as the fraction of unique TCRs that were SARS-CoV-2-associated. Depth was defined as the fraction of total T cells that were SARS-CoV-2-associated. Each spike-specific TCR was assigned to its reactive spike region and to a CD4 or CD8 class using the MIRA data. Log10-transformed breadth and depth values were compared by one-way ANOVA with Sidak's multiple comparisons tests. Held by TCRdb, this immuneACCESS table contains in-frame sequences only and omits some clones. Under half of the omission traces to an unresolved V gene where checked; the cause of the rest is unknown. Clone size and the V and J calls come from that table; the DNA yielded D and trimming. This sample holds roughly 120,000 clones; about 90% were observed only once. The top ten hold 4.5% to 5.5% of the sample.

The sequence is built from TRBV6-1 and TRBJ1-1, with a weak D call of TRBD1 (5 bases match). The TCR comes from an adult in good health. The source material was peripheral blood, sampled on day 0 of AZD1222 vaccination. The CDR3 sequence is CASSDPGKAFF. DNA sequence: TGTGCCAGCAGTGATCCAGGGAAAGCTTTCTTT.